These 23 T cell receptor beta chains share one sample of origin, sequenced in a study of blood T cell repertoires in COVID-19. The repertoire was sequenced with immunoSEQ multiplex PCR; TCRdb's copy has only in-frame clones and lacks some. The table shows fewer than 90,000 clones, with approximately 90% occurring only once. The sequenced sample was peripheral blood. Source of these receptors: a male donor with acute or convalescent COVID-19.

The chain combines TRBV16 with TRBJ1-1; a weak D match, TRBD1 (5 bases). This CDR3 is built from 15 residues. Germline CDR1 KGHSY, CDR2 FQNENV. V shed 0 bases and J shed 5 bases, with 13 bases lying between them. The CDR3 region is CASSQSTAFGTEAFF. DNA of the CDR3: TGTGCCAGCAGCCAATCGACAGCCTTTGGGACTGAAGCTTTCTTT.

This CDR3 reads CASTQNPTGVTEAFF. The CDR3 coding sequence is TGTGCCAGCACCCAGAACCCGACAGGGGTCACTGAAGCTTTCTTT. J is TRBJ1-1 and V is TRBV28; the match to TRBD1 covers 8 bases. The CDR3 runs 15 residues. Germline CDR1 reads MDHEN; CDR2 reads SYDVKM. V dropped 7 bases and J dropped 4; count of bases not matched to a gene: 11.

CDR3 region: CASRSGGNIQYF. CDR3 nucleotides: TGCGCCAGCAGATCGGGGGGAAACATTCAGTACTTC. The chain links TRBV10-2 to TRBJ2-4; 7 nucleotides line up with TRBD2. V was pared by 6 bases and J by 6 bases, with 2 bases of the junction left unmatched. CDR1 WSHSY and CDR2 SAAADI come from the germline V gene. This CDR3 region has 12 residues.

The chain uses TRBV19 and TRBJ1-2; D gene ambiguous. Germline CDR1 is LNHDA and CDR2 is SQIVND (reference sequence). The CDR3 loop spans 14 amino acids. The V end lost 5 bases, the J end lost 0 bases, and 10 bases lay between the germline ends. CDR3 loop: CASSPHPPNYGYTF. In nucleotides, the CDR3 is TGTGCCAGTAGTCCACACCCCCCTAACTATGGCTACACCTTC.

The chain has TRBV15 and TRBJ2-1; D unresolved. V was pared by 5 bases and J by 8 bases, with 7 bases between. This CDR3 comprises 11 residues. Looked up from germline, CDR1 is LNHNV and CDR2 is YYDKDF (reference sequence). Here the CDR3 DNA reads TGTGCCACCAGCTCGGTAGATGAGCAGTTCTTC. Translated, it gives CATSSVDEQFF.

The V gene is TRBV6-2 or TRBV6-3, the J gene TRBJ1-4; D gene unclear. V lost 5 bases and J lost 7, with 8 bases in between. CDR1 and CDR2 (germline): MNHEY, SVGEGT. The CDR3 totals 12 residues. CDR3 in amino acids: CASSPRGEKLFF. Here the CDR3 DNA reads TGTGCCAGCAGTCCCCGCGGTGAAAAACTGTTTTTT.

The chain carries TRBV5-1 and TRBJ2-7; TRBD1 matches at 9 bases. The CDR3 is 14 residues long. Germline CDR1 reads SGHRS; CDR2 reads YFSETQ. With V trimmed by 4 bases and J by 5 bases, 7 bases remained unmatched. CDR3 nucleotide sequence: TGCGCCAGCAGCAGGGGACAGGGATTCGACGAGCAGTACTTC. This sequence encodes CASSRGQGFDEQYF.

The chain combines TRBV10-3 with TRBJ1-2; 11 nucleotides line up with TRBD1. CDR3 length equals 16 residues. Per the germline V gene, CDR1 is ENHRY and CDR2 is SYGVKD. V was clipped by 11 bases and J by 3 bases; unmatched bases: 14. The CDR3 coding sequence is TGTGCCGTACTCCGGGACAGGGGGAGTGGGGACTATGGCTACACCTTC. This codes for CAVLRDRGSGDYGYTF.

This chain links TRBV7-2 with TRBJ2-6, with D maybe TRBD2 (5 bases). V lost 1 base and J lost 1, with 5 bases in between. The CDR3 consists of 15 residues. Germline values: CDR1 SGHTA, CDR2 FQGNSA. This chain's CDR3 is CASSLGGSGANVLTF. CDR3 coding DNA: TGTGCCAGCAGCTTAGGAGGGTCTGGGGCCAACGTCCTGACTTTC.

As DNA, the CDR3 is TGTGCCAGCAGCCGCCAGGGGGCTCAGCCCCAGCATTTT. Translation: CASSRQGAQPQHF. The genes are TRBV6-5 and TRBJ1-5; 8 bases are shared with TRBD1. Trimming cost V 6 bases and J 6 bases; bases outside gene matches: 4. Germline V CDR1 and CDR2: MNHEY, SVGAGI. The CDR3 spans 13 residues.

The CDR3 DNA reads as TGTGCCAGCAGCCAGCAACAGGGGTGGACTGAAGCTTTCTTT. It encodes CASSQQQGWTEAFF. This chain links TRBV14 with TRBJ1-1, with 7 bases lining up with TRBD1. This CDR3 has 14 amino acids. J was trimmed by 5 bases and V by 3 bases; bases with no gene match: 6. The germline CDR1 and CDR2 sequences are SGHDN and FVKESK.

The rearrangement uses TRBV9 and TRBJ2-1; TRBD2 agrees at 10 bases. Trimming took 0 bases from V and 3 from J; bases not matched to a gene: 6. The germline V gene encodes CDR1 SGDLS and CDR2 YYNGEE. The CDR3 has 17 amino acids. The CDR3 region has the DNA TGTGCCAGCAGCGTAGAGCCTAGCGGGGGACACTACAATGAGCAGTTCTTC. The encoded protein is CASSVEPSGGHYNEQFF.

A single count supports this clone. V is TRBV27 and J is TRBJ1-1, with D possibly being TRBD1 (5 bases). Trimming took off 1 base at V and 3 bases at J, with 9 bases between the two ends. Looked up from germline, CDR1 is MNHEY and CDR2 is SMNVEV (reference sequence). CDR3 length: 14 amino acids. As DNA, the CDR3 is TGTGCCAGCAGTTTATTCGGGGGGTACACTGAAGCTTTCTTT. It encodes CASSLFGGYTEAFF.

The gene calls are TRBV6-5 and TRBJ2-2, with D unclear. Trimming removed 2 bases at V and 4 bases at J, with 11 bases between. This CDR3 region has 15 residues. The V gene's germline CDR1 is MNHEY and CDR2 SVGAGI. CDR3 bases: TGTGCCAGCAGTTACGTGGCGGTAAGCACCGGGGAGCTGTTTTTT. Its translation: CASSYVAVSTGELFF.

The rearrangement joins TRBV3-1 (or the pseudogene TRBV3-2) to TRBJ2-7; 10 bases fit TRBD1. V lost 0 bases, J lost 2 bases, and 1 base stayed unmatched. Germline values: CDR1 LGHDT, CDR2 YNNKEL (reference sequence). The CDR3 extends over 15 amino acids. The CDR3 loop reads CASSQDGQGAYEQYF. DNA of the CDR3: TGTGCCAGCAGCCAAGATGGACAGGGGGCCTACGAGCAGTACTTC.

The chain is built from TRBV5-1 and TRBJ2-7; 9 bases align to TRBD1. The CDR3 is made up of 15 amino acids. The V gene end was trimmed by 0 bases and the J gene end by 3 bases; junction bases not matched to a gene: 4. The V gene's germline CDR1 is SGHRS and CDR2 YFSETQ. CDR3 region: CASSLGTGEFYEQYF. The CDR3 region has the DNA TGCGCCAGCAGCTTGGGGACAGGGGAGTTCTACGAGCAGTACTTC.

The chain couples TRBV2 to TRBJ1-5; no definite D call. From germline, CDR1 is SNHLY and CDR2 FYNNEI. CDR3 length: 12 amino acids. The V and J ends lost 6 bases and 7 bases respectively, with 10 bases between them. CDR3 sequence reads: CASSGVGQPQHF. The DNA for the CDR3 is TGTGCCAGCAGCGGGGTAGGGCAGCCCCAGCATTTT.

The chain couples TRBV6-2 or TRBV6-3 to TRBJ2-6; TRBD1 matches at 7 bases. Per the germline V gene, CDR1 is MNHEY and CDR2 is SVGEGT. The length of the CDR3 is 16 residues. The ends lost 2 bases at V and 4 bases at J; junction bases unmatched: 5. The DNA for the CDR3 is TGTGCCAGCAGTTACACCACAGGGGTCGGGGCCAACGTCCTGACTTTC. It encodes CASSYTTGVGANVLTF.

The chain uses TRBV19 and TRBJ1-5; TRBD1 agrees at 8 bases. The CDR3 covers 15 residues. J was trimmed by 4 bases and V by 5 bases; bases with no gene match: 7. The germline V gene has CDR1 LNHDA and CDR2 SQIVND (reference sequence). CDR3 sequence reads: CASSLGTGLNQPQHF. DNA for the CDR3: TGTGCCAGTAGTCTCGGGACAGGATTAAATCAGCCCCAGCATTTT.

V usage is TRBV19 and J usage is TRBJ1-2, with D possibly being TRBD1 (5 bases). Germline V gives CDR1 LNHDA, CDR2 SQIVND (reference sequence). CDR3 length: 14 amino acids. Trimming removed 5 bases at V and 8 bases at J, with 18 bases between. CDR3 loop: CASSFGGGLQGYTF. The CDR3 DNA reads TGTGCCAGTAGTTTCGGGGGAGGATTACAAGGCTACACCTTC.

This clone was seen only once. The rearrangement links TRBV6-4 to TRBJ1-2; D gene uncertain. CDR3 length: 12 residues. V dropped 6 bases and J dropped 6 bases, with 11 bases sitting between them. Germline lookup yields CDR1 MRHNA and CDR2 SNTAGT. CDR3 coding DNA: TGTGCCAGCAGACTAGTGGCTGATGGCTACACCTTC. Translating it yields CASRLVADGYTF.

The CDR3 is CSGWDRKTYGYTF. The DNA for the CDR3 is TGCAGCGGTTGGGACAGGAAGACTTATGGCTACACCTTC. The chain couples TRBV29-1 to TRBJ1-2, with 8 positions matching TRBD1. CDR3 length equals 13 residues. Looked up from germline, CDR1 is SQVTM and CDR2 is ANQGSEA. Unmatched junction bases numbered 9, after V lost 7 bases and J lost 5 bases.

V gene TRBV18 combines with J gene TRBJ1-3; 9 bases match TRBD1. From germline, CDR1 is KGHSH and CDR2 LQKENI. The CDR3 is 15 residues long. V trimming: 8 bases; J trimming: 2 bases; junction bases outside the gene matches: 7. The CDR3 here is CASHRDRAAGNTIYF. CDR3 bases: TGTGCCAGCCACCGGGACAGGGCAGCTGGAAACACCATATATTTT.